The next 6 T cell receptor beta chains were all read from a single sample in a study of beta chain features in type 1 diabetes (dated by TCRdb to about 2018). Results the study describes overall, beyond this receptor: Type 1 diabetes patients showed a moderate but significant shortening of TCRB CDR3 length in all four CD4+ subsets.

Their antigens remain unidentified. The receptor library was made with the immunoSEQ multiplex PCR assay. All of the isolated RNA was reverse transcribed with the High Capacity cDNA Reverse Transcription Kit, so expressed TCRB transcripts were sequenced. TCRdb mirrors the immuneACCESS table, restricted to in-frame sequences. Some clones are absent from its copies; in checked studies, under half trace to an unresolved V gene, and the reason for the others is unknown. This sample is represented by approximately 280,000 clones; approximately 15% of them were singletons. The ten largest clones represent approximately 0.015% of the sample. The sample was naive CD4+ T cells from blood. The label giving this sample's cell subset or site can be read as: true naive CD4+ T cells. Every receptor here comes from a man aged 18 to 30 with type 1 diabetes.

In this sample, this clone turned up a few times. The chain combines TRBV6-6 with TRBJ2-1, with 12 bases matching TRBD2. The germline CDR1 and CDR2 sequences are MNHNY and SVGAGI (reference sequence). V was pared by 5 bases and J by 10 bases, with 9 bases of the junction left unmatched. The CDR3 is 15 amino acids. As DNA, the CDR3 is TGTGCCAGCAGTCCACCTAGCGGGGGGGCCCGGGAGCAGTTCTTC. It specifies CASSPPSGGAREQFF.

DNA for the CDR3: TGTGCCAGTAGTAGTTACCGGGACAGGATTGGTTCCGAGCAGTACTTC. This gives the protein CASSSYRDRIGSEQYF. This chain uses TRBV19 with TRBJ2-7; TRBD1 matches at 8 bases. The germline CDR1 and CDR2 sequences are LNHDA and SQIVND (reference sequence). Losses at the gene ends were 4 bases for V and 6 bases for J; bases not matched to a gene: 14. The CDR3 is 16 amino acids.

The genes are TRBV29-1 and TRBJ2-3; 7 positions agree with TRBD1. The germline gives CDR1 SQVTM, CDR2 ANQGSEA. CDR3 length: 14 residues. Trimming cost V 4 bases and J 2 bases; bases outside gene matches: 6. DNA for the CDR3: TGCAGCGTTGTTACAGGGGTGAACACAGATACGCAGTATTTT. It encodes CSVVTGVNTDTQYF.

This clone was detected only a few times. The chain carries TRBV18 and TRBJ2-2; 9 nucleotides agree with TRBD2. The V gene end was trimmed by 3 bases and the J gene end by 0 bases; junction bases not matched to a gene: 5. The CDR3 is made up of 17 amino acids. CDR1 is KGHSH and CDR2 is LQKENI in the germline V gene. The CDR3 protein is CASSPITSGPNTGELFF. CDR3 nucleotides: TGTGCCAGCTCACCTATAACTAGCGGGCCGAACACCGGGGAGCTGTTTTTT.

The J gene is TRBJ2-1, the V gene TRBV18; TRBD2 matches 14 bases. Germline loops: CDR1 KGHSH, CDR2 LQKENI. There are 17 residues in the CDR3. V gave up 3 bases and J gave up 8 bases; unmatched junction bases: 9. CDR3 amino acids: CASSPPGLAGGRYEQFF. The DNA of the CDR3 is TGTGCCAGCTCACCCCCTGGACTAGCGGGGGGCAGGTATGAGCAGTTCTTC. Drawing the rest from reference TRBV18 and TRBJ2-1, the complete variable domain is NAGVMQNPRHLVRRRGQEARLRCSPMKGHSHVYWYRQLPEEGLKFMVYLQKENIIDESGMPKERFSAEFPKEGPSILRIQQVVRGDSAAYFCASSPPGLAGGRYEQFFGPGTRLTVL.

The chain uses TRBV12-5 and TRBJ2-3; 8 bases are shared with TRBD2. Germline values: CDR1 LGHNT, CDR2 FRNRAP. V shed 0 bases, J shed 3 bases, and the junction held 14 bases outside the gene matches. The CDR3 consists of 19 residues. CDR3 nucleotides: TGTGCTAGTGGTTTGGTAATTGTAAAGCGGGGGCCCCTGACAGATACGCAGTATTTT. It yields the protein CASGLVIVKRGPLTDTQYF.